The clone carrying this T cell receptor beta chain was seen a single time. This record comes from a study of blood T cell repertoires in COVID-19. For the study at large: Sample material is recorded as cDNA or gDNA derived from T cells, B-cell-depleted T cells, or PBMCs.

Measured with immunoSEQ multiplex PCR; TCRdb has only the in-frame clones, and not every one. This table holds tens of thousands of clones, more than 80% found once. Trimming took 1 base from V and 0 from J; bases not matched to a gene: 2. Germline CDR1 and CDR2: WSHSY and SAAADI. The CDR3 is made up of 16 amino acids. The clonotype originates from a woman at least 80 years old with acute or convalescent COVID-19. The sample comprised peripheral blood. The chain recombines TRBV10-2 with TRBJ2-3, with 9 bases that match TRBD2. The CDR3 sequence is CASSEYSGRSTDTQYF. CDR3 nucleotide sequence: TGCGCCAGCAGTGAGTATAGCGGGAGAAGCACAGATACGCAGTATTTT.